Sequencing of this TCR beta chain was carried out in a study of vaccination effects on CD4 cells after COVID-19. Background on the study: Post-vaccine specimens arrived a median 72 days past the second dose. Points from the study as a whole: The study, lacking early post-infection timepoints, had few convalescent patients.

CDR3 length: 12 amino acids. The germline V gene encodes CDR1 SQVTM and CDR2 ANQGSEA. V lost 5 bases to trimming and J lost 2 bases, with 9 bases between them. Regarding this clone: Its antigen remains unknown.

Sequencing was performed with immunoSEQ multiplex PCR; in TCRdb, only in-frame clones are kept and a portion is missing. This repertoire shows some 61,000 clones, under 85% found once; its top ten account for 0.9% to 1%. Before sequencing, viral peptide pools were used by the ViraFEST assay to expand antigen-specific CD4+ T cells. Following a 10-day culture, CD4+ T cells were purified. The cohort was immunized with two doses of either the BNT162b2 or mRNA-1273 vaccine. No vaccinee had earlier SARS-CoV-2 infection, and nucleocapsid antibodies were negative. V and J are TRBV29-1 and TRBJ1-2; D is perhaps TRBD1 (5 bases). The TCR sequence derives from a human donor who received a COVID-19 vaccine. The starting material was CD4+ T cells from PBMCs cultured with HCoV-OC43 spike peptides, obtained after COVID-19 vaccination. The subset here: HCoV-OC43 spike overlapping peptide pool stimulation. For the CDR3, the DNA is TGCAGCGTTCAAGGGGCCAACTATGGCTACACCTTC. Protein sequence: CSVQGANYGYTF.